Listed below are T cell receptor beta chains from one sample, sequenced in a study of cytomegalovirus exposure and HLA in healthy donors. The table came from immunoSEQ multiplex PCR; TCRdb's copy has only in-frame clones and leaves some out. The sample has approximately 160,000 clones; around 85% are singletons. Sequences were obtained from PBMCs. These receptor sequences come from a man aged 25 to 40 in good health and CMV-seropositive. Each CDR3 is given with its conserved first and last residue. A D gene is named only where the DNA matches it firmly. Some rows have no size entry. The others give once, few or many, or a class for an expanded clone.

16	TRBV6-1	NA	TRBJ1-3	few	TGTGCCAGCAGTGAAGGCGGGGATTTGGCTGGAAACACCATATATTTT	CASSEGGDLAGNTIYF
13	TRBV7-2	NA	TRBJ1-2	once	TGTGCCAGCAGCCCCAGCGGGAACTATGGCTACACCTTC	CASSPSGNYGYTF
16	TRBV5-4	TRBD1	TRBJ1-3	NA	TGTGCCAGCAGCTTGGGGCAGGGGGCGCTTGGAAACACCATATATTTT	CASSLGQGALGNTIYF
13	TRBV5-1	NA	TRBJ2-5	NA	TGCGCCAGCAGCTTGGCGGTGGAAGAGACCCAGTACTTC	CASSLAVEETQYF
18	TRBV4-3	NA	TRBJ1-3	NA	TGCGCCAGCAGCCAAGATCAAATCAGGGGATACTCTGGAAACACCATATATTTT	CASSQDQIRGYSGNTIYF
16	TRBV4-3	TRBD2	TRBJ2-1	NA	TGCGCCAGCAGCCAAGATGGCGGGGGGCTATACAATGAGCAGTTCTTC	CASSQDGGGLYNEQFF
17	TRBV27	TRBD1	TRBJ2-7	NA	TGTGCCAGCAGTTTATCCGCCGGGACAGGGGGGGCCTACGAGCAGTACTTC	CASSLSAGTGGAYEQYF
14	TRBV4-3	NA	TRBJ2-4	NA	TGCGCCAGCAGCCAAGGGCTAGCCAAAAACATTCAGTACTTC	CASSQGLAKNIQYF
15	TRBV10-2	TRBD2	TRBJ2-1	NA	TGCGCCAGCAGTGATGTAGCGGGGGCACTCAATGAGCAGTTCTTC	CASSDVAGALNEQFF
15	TRBV10-3	NA	TRBJ1-1	NA	TGTGCCATCAGCCCCAGGACAGTCGTGGACACTGAAGCTTTCTTT	CAISPRTVVDTEAFF